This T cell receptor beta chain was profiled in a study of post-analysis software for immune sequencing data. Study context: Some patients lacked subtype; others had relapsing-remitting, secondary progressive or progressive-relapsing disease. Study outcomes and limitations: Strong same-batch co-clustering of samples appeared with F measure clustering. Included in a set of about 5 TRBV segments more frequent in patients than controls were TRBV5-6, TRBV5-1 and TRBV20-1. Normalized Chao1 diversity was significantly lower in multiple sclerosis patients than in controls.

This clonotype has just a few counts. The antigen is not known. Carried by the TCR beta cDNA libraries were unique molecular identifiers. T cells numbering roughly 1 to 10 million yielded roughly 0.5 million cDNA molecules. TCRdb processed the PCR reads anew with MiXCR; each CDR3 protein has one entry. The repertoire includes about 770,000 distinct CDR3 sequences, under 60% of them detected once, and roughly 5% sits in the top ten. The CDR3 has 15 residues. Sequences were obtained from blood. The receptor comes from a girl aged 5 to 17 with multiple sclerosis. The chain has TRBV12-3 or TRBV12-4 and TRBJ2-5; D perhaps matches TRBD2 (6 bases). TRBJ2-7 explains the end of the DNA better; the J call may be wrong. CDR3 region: CASSFRRVEGYEQYF. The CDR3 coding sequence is TGTGCCAGCAGTTTCCGGCGGGTGGAGGGCTACGAGCAGTACTTC.